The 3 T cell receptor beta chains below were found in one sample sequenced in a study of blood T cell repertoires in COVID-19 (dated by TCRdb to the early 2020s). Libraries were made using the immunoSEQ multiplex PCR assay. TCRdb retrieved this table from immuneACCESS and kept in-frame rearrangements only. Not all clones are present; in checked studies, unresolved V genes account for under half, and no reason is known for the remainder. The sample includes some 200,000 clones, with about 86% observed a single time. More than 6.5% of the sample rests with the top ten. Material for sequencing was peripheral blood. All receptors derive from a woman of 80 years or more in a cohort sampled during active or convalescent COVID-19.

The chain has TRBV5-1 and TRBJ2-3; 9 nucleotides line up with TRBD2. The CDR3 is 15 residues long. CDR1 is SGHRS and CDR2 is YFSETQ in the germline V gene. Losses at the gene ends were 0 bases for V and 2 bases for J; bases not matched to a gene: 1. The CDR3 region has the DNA TGCGCCAGCAGCTTGGGCGGGAGGGACACAGATACGCAGTATTTT. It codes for CASSLGGRDTDTQYF.

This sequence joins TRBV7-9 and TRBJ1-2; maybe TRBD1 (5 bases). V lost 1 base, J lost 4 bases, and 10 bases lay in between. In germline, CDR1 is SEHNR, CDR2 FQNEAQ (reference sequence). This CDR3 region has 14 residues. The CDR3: CASSLEGIPYGYTF. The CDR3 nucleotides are TGTGCCAGCAGCTTAGAGGGGATACCCTATGGCTACACCTTC. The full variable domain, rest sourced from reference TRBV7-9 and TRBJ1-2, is DTGVSQNPRHKITKRGQNVTFRCDPISEHNRLYWYRQTLGQGPEFLTYFQNEAQLEKSRLLSDRFSAERPKGSFSTLEIQRTEQGDSAMYLCASSLEGIPYGYTFGSGTRLTVV.

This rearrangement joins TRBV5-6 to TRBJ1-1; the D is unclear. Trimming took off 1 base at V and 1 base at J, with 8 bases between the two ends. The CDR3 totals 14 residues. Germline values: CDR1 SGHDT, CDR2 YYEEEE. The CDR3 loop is CASSLIPGNTEAFF. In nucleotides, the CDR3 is TGTGCCAGCAGCTTGATTCCCGGGAACACTGAAGCTTTCTTT. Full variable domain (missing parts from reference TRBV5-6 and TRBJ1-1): DAGVTQSPTHLIKTRGQQVTLRCSPKSGHDTVSWYQQALGQGPQFIFQYYEEEERQRGNFPDRFSGHQFPNYSSELNVNALLLGDSALYLCASSLIPGNTEAFFGQGTRLTVV.